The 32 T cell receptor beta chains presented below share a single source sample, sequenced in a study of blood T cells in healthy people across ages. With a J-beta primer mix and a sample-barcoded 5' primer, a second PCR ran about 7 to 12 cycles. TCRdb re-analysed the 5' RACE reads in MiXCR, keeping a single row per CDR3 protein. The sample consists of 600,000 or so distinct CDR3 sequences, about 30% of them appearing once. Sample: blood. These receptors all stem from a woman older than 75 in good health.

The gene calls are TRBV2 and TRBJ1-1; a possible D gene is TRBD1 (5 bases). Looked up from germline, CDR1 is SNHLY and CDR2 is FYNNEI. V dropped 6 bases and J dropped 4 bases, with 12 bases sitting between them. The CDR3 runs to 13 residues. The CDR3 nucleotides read TGTGCCAGCAGGGCAGGGCTTTTCACTGAAGCTTTCTTT. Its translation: CASRAGLFTEAFF.

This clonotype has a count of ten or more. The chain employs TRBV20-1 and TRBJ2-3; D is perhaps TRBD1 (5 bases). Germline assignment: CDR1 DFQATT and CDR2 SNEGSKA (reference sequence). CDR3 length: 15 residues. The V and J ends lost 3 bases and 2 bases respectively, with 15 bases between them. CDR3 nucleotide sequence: TGCAGTGCTAGTGTGGGGCCGATTTCCACAGATACGCAGTATTTT. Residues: CSASVGPISTDTQYF.

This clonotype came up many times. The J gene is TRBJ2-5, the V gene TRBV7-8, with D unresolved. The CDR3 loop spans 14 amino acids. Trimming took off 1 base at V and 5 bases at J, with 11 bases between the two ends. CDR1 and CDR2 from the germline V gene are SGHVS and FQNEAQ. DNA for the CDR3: TGTGCCAGCAGCTTAGGACGTACTCTGGAGACCCAGTACTTC. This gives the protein CASSLGRTLETQYF.

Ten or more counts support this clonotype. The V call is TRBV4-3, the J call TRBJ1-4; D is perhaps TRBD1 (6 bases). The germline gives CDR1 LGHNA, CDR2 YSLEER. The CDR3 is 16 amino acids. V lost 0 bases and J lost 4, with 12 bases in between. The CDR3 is CASSQDWTAYNEKLFF. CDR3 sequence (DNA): TGCGCCAGCAGCCAAGATTGGACAGCCTATAATGAAAAACTGTTTTTT.

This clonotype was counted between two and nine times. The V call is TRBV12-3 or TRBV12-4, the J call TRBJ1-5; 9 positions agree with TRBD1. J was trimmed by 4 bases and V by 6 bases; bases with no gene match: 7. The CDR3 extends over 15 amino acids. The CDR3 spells CASSLQGARNQPQHF. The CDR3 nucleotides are TGTGCCAGCAGCTTACAGGGGGCGCGGAATCAGCCCCAGCATTTT.

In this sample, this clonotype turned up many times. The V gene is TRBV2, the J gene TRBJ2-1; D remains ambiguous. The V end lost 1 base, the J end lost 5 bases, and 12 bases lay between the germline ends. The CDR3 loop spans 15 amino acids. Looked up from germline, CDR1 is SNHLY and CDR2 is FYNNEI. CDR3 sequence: CASSEGTPAHNEQFF. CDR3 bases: TGTGCCAGCAGTGAAGGAACTCCCGCCCACAATGAGCAGTTCTTC.

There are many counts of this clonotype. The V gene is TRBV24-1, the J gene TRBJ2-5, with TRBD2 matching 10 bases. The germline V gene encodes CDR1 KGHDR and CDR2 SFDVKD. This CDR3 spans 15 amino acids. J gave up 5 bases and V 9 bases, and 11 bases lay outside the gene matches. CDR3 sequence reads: CATGIAGGSGETQYF. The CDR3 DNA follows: TGTGCCACCGGGATAGCGGGGGGATCCGGGGAGACCCAGTACTTC.

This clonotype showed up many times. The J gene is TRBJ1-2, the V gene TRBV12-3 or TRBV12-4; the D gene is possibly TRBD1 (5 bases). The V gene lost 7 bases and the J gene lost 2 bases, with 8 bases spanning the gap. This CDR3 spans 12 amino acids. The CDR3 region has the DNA TGTGCCAGCACTGGGGACAACTATGGCTACACCTTC. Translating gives CASTGDNYGYTF.

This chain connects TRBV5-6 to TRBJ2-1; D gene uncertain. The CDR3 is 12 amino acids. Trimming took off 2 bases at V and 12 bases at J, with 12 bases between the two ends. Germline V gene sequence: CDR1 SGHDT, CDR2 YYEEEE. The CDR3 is CASSLGALGQFF. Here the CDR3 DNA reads TGTGCCAGCAGCTTAGGTGCCCTTGGGCAGTTCTTC. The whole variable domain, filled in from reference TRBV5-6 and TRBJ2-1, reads DAGVTQSPTHLIKTRGQQVTLRCSPKSGHDTVSWYQQALGQGPQFIFQYYEEEERQRGNFPDRFSGHQFPNYSSELNVNALLLGDSALYLCASSLGALGQFFGPGTRLTVL.

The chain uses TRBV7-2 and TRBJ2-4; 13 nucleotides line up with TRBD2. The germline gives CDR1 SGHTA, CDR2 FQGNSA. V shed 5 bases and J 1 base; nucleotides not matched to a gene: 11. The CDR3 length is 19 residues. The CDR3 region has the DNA TGTGCCAGCAGCCTACGAACTAGCGGGAGGGCCTCGGCCAAAAACATTCAGTACTTC. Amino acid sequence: CASSLRTSGRASAKNIQYF.

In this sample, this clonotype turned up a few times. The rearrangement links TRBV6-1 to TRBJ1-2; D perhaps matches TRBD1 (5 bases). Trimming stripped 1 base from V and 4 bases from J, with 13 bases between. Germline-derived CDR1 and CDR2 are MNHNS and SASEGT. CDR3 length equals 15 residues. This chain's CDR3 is CASSEGRRASYGYTF. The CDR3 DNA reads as TGTGCCAGCAGTGAAGGACGCAGGGCAAGCTATGGCTACACCTTC.

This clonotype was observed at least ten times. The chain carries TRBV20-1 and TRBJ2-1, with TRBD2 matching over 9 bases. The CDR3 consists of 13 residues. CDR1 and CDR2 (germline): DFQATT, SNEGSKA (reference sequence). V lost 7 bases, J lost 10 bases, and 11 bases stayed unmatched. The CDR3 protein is CSDSGGAQGEQFF. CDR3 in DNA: TGCAGTGATAGCGGGGGCGCCCAGGGGGAGCAGTTCTTC.

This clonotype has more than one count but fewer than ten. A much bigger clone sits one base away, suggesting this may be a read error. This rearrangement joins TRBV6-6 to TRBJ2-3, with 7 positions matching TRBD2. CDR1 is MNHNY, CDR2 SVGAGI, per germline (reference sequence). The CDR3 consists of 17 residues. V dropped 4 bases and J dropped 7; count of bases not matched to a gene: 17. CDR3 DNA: TGTGCCAGCAGTTTTTCTCCATTGACTAACGGGGGGAATACGCAGTATTTT. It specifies CASSFSPLTNGGNTQYF.

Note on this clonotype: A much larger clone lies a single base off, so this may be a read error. The CDR3: CASNEARTGLDGYTF. CDR3 sequence (DNA): TGTGCCAGCAATGAAGCCCGGACAGGGTTGGATGGCTACACCTTC. The J gene is TRBJ1-2, the V gene TRBV6-1, with TRBD1 matching 8 bases. Germline CDR1 is MNHNS and CDR2 is SASEGT. This CDR3 spans 15 amino acids.

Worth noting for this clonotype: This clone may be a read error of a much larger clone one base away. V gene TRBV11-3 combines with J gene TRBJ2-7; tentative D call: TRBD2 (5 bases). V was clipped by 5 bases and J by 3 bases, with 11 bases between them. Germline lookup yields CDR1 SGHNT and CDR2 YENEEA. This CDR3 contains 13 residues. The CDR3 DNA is TGTGCCAGCAGCAAGGACGGGAACTACGAGCAGTACTTC. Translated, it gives CASSKDGNYEQYF.

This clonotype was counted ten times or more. The DNA for the CDR3 is TGTGCCAGCAGTCCGGTGGGGACGGCCCAGTACTTC. Residues: CASSPVGTAQYF. The J gene is TRBJ2-5, the V gene TRBV6-1; perhaps D is TRBD1 or TRBD2 (5 bases each). This CDR3 comprises 12 residues. V lost 5 bases and J 9 bases, leaving 13 bases between the germline ends. Germline loops: CDR1 MNHNS, CDR2 SASEGT.

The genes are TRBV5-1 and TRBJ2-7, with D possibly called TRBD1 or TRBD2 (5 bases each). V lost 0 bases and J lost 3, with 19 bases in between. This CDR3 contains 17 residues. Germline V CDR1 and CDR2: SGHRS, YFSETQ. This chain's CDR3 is CASSLGGTIWGFYEQYF. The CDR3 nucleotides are TGCGCCAGCAGCTTGGGAGGGACCATCTGGGGCTTCTACGAGCAGTACTTC.

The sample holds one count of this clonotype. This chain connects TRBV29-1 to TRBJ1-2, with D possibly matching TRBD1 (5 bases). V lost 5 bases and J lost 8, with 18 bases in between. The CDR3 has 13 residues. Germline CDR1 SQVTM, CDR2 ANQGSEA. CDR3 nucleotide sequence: TGCAGCGTTCTCCCCAGGGTAGATGGCGGCTACACCTTC. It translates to CSVLPRVDGGYTF.

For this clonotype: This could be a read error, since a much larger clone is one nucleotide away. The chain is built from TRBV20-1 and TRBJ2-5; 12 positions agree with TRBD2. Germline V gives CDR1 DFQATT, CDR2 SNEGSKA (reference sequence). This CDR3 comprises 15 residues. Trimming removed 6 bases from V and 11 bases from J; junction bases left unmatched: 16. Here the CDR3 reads CSARLAGVMHNEQYF. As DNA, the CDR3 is TGCAGTGCGCGACTAGCGGGGGTGATGCATAATGAGCAGTACTTC.

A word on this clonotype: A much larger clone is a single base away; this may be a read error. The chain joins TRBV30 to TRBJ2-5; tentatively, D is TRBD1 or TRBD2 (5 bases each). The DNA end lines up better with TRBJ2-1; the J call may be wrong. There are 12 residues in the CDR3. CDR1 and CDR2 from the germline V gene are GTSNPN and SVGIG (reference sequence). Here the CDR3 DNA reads TGTGCCCGAGAGGGGATCCAAGAGACCCAGTTCTTC. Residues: CAREGIQETQFF.

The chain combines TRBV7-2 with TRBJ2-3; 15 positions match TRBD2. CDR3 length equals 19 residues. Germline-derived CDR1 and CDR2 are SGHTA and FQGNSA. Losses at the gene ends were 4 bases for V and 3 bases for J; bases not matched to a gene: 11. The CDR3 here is CASSSPRTSGRASTDTQYF. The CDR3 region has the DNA TGTGCCAGCAGCTCGCCCCGGACTAGCGGGAGGGCCTCAACAGATACGCAGTATTTT.

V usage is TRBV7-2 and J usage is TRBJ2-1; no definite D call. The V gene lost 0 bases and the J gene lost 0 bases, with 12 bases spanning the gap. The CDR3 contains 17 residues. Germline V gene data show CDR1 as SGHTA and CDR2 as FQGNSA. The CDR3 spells CASSLARGLSSYNEQFF. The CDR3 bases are TGTGCCAGCAGCTTAGCACGCGGCTTAAGCTCCTACAATGAGCAGTTCTTC. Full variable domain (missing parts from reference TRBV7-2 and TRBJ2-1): GAGVSQSPSNKVTEKGKDVELRCDPISGHTALYWYRQSLGQGLEFLIYFQGNSAPDKSGLPSDRFSAERTGGSVSTLTIQRTQQEDSAVYLCASSLARGLSSYNEQFFGPGTRLTVL.

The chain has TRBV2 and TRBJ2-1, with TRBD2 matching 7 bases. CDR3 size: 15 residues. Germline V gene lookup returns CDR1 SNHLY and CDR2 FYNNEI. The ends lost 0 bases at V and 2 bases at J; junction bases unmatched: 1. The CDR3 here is CASSEARGAYNEQFF. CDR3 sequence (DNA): TGTGCCAGCAGTGAAGCACGGGGGGCCTACAATGAGCAGTTCTTC.

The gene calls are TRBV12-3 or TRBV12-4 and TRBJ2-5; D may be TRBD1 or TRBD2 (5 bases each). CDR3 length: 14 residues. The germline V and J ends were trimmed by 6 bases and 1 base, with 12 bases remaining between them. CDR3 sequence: CASRFWDVQETQYF. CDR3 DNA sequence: TGTGCCAGCAGGTTCTGGGACGTCCAAGAGACCCAGTACTTC.

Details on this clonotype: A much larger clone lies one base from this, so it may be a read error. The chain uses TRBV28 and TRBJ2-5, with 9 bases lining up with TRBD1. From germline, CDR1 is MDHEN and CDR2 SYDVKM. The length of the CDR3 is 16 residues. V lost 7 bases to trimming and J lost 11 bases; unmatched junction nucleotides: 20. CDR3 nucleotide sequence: TGTGCCAGCACCATACAGGGGGCAGGCAGGGACAATGAGCAGTACTTC. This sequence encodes CASTIQGAGRDNEQYF.

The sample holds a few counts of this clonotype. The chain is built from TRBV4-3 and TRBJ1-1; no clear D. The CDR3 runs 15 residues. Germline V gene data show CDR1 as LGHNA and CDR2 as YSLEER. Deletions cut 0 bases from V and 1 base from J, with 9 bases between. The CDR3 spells CASSQDTLPNTEAFF. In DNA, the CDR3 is TGCGCCAGCAGCCAAGACACCCTACCGAACACTGAAGCTTTCTTT.

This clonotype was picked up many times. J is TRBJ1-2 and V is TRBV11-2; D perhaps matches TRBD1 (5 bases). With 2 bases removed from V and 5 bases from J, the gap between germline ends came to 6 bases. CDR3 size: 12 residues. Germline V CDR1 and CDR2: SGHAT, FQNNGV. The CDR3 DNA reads TGTGCCAGCAGCTTACAGGGTTATGGCTACACCTTC. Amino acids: CASSLQGYGYTF.

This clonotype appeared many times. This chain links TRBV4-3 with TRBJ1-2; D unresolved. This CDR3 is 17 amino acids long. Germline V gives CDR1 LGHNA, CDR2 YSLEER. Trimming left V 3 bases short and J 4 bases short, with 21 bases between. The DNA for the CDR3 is TGCGCCAGCAGCCACCTCTCCCCGACTGGACCCGGCTATGGCTACACCTTC. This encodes CASSHLSPTGPGYGYTF.

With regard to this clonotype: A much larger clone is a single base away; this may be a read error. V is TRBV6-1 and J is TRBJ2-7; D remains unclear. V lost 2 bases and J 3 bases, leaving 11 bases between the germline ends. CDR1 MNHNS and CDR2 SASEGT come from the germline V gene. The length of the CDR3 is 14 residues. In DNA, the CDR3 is TGTGCCAGCAGTGAAACACGGGCGAACTACGAGCAGTACTTC. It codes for CASSETRANYEQYF.

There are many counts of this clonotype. The DNA of the CDR3 is TGCAGTGCTAGAGGACAGGTCGTCTCCTACGAGCAGTACTTC. This gives the protein CSARGQVVSYEQYF. This chain joins TRBV20-1 and TRBJ2-7, with a tentative D call TRBD1 (6 bases). This CDR3 has 14 residues. Germline values: CDR1 DFQATT, CDR2 SNEGSKA (reference sequence). The V and J ends lost 1 base and 0 bases respectively, with 10 bases between them.

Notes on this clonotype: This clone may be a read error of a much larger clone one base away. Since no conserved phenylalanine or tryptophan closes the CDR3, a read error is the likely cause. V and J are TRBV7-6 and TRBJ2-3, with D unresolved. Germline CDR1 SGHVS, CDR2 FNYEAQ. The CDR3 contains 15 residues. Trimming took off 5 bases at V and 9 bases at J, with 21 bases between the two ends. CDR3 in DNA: TGTGCCAGCAGCGAAGGCGGTCGACGCTCAGGCACGCAGTATTTG. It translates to CASSEGGRRSGTQYL.

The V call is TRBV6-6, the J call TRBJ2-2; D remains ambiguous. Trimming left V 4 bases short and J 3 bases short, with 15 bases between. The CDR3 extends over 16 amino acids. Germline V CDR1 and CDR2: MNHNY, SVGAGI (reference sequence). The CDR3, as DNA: TGTGCCAGCAGTTCCAGGATAGGGCAGGACACCGGGGAGCTGTTTTTT. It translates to CASSSRIGQDTGELFF.